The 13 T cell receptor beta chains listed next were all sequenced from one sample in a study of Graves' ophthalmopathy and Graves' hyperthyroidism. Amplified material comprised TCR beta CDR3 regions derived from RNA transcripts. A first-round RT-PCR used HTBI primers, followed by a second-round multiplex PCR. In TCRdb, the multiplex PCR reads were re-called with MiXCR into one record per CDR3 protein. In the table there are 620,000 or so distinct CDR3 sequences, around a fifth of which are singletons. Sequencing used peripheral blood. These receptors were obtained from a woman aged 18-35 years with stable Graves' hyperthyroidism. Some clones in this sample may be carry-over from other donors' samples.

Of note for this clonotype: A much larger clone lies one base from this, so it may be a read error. CDR3: CTSSTQGLGTEAFF. The CDR3 bases are TGTACCAGTAGTACTCAGGGGCTGGGTACTGAAGCTTTCTTT. This chain uses TRBV19 with TRBJ1-1; possible D gene TRBD1, 6 bases. This CDR3 region has 14 residues. CDR1 and CDR2 from the germline V gene are LNHDA and SQIVND (reference sequence). Based on the CDR3 plus reference TRBV19 and TRBJ1-1, the full variable domain is DGGITQSPKYLFRKEGQNVTLSCEQNLNHDAMYWYRQDPGQGLRLIYYSQIVNDFQKGDIAEGYSVSREKKESFPLTVTSAQKNPTAFYLCTSSTQGLGTEAFFGQGTRLTVV.

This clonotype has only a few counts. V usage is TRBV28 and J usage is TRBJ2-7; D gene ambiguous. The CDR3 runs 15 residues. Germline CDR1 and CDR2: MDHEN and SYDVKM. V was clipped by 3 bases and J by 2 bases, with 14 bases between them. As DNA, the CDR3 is TGTGCCAGCAGTTTCTCCGGGCTGGGCACCTACGAGCAGTACTTC. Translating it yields CASSFSGLGTYEQYF.

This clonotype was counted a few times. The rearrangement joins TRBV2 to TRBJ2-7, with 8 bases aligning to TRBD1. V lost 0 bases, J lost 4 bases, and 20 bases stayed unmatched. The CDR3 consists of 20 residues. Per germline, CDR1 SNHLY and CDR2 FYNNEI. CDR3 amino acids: CASSEARYDSGWTGTYEQYF. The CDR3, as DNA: TGTGCCAGCAGTGAAGCGCGTTATGATTCGGGTTGGACAGGGACTTACGAGCAGTACTTC.

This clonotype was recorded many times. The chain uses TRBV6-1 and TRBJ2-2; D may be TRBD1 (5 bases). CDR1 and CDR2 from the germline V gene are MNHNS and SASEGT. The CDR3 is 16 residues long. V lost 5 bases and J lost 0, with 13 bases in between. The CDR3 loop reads CASSQDSFANTGELFF. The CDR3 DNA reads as TGTGCCAGCAGTCAAGACAGTTTCGCGAACACCGGGGAGCTGTTTTTT.

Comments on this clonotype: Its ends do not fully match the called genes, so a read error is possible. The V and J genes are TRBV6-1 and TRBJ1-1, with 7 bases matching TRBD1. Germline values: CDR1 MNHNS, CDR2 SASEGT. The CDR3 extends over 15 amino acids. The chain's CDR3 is CASSTQGIRGTEACF. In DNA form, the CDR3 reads TGTGCCAGCAGCACACAGGGGATACGGGGTACTGAAGCTTGCTTT.

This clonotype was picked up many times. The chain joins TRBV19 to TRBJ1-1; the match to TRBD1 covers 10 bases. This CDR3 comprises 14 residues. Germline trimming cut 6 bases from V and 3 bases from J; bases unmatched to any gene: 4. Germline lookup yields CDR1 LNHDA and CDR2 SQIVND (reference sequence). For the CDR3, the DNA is TGTGCCAGTAGGACAGGGGGCAAGGACACTGAAGCTTTCTTT. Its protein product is CASRTGGKDTEAFF.

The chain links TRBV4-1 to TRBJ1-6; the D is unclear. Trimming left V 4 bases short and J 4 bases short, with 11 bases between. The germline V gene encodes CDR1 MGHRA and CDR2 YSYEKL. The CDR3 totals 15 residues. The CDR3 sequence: CASSPRRTYNSPLHF. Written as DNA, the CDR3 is TGCGCCAGCAGCCCGAGGCGGACGTATAATTCACCCCTCCACTTT.

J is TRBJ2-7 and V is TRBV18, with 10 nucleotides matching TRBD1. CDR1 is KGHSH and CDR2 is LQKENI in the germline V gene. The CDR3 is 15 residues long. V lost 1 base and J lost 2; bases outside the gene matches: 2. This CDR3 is CASSPLGQGTYEQYF. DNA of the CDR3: TGTGCCAGCTCACCACTGGGACAGGGGACCTACGAGCAGTACTTC.

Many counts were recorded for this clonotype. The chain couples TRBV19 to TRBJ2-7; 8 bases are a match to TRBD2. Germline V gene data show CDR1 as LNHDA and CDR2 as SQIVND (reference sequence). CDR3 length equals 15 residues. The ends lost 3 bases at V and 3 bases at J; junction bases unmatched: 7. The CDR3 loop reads CASSISSSGSYEQYF. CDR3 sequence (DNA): TGTGCCAGTAGTATCTCTTCCAGCGGGAGCTACGAGCAGTACTTC.

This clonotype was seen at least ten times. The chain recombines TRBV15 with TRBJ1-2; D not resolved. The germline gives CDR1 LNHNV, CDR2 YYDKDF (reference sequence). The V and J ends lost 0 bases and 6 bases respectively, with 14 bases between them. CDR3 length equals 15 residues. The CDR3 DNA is TGTGCCACCAGCAGAGATTTGAGTCCCTTAGATGGCTACACCTTC. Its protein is CATSRDLSPLDGYTF.

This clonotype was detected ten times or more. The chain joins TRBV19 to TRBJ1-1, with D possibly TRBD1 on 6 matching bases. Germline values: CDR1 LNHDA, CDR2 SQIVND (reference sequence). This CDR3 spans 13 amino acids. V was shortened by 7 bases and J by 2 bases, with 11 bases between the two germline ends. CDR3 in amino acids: CASTRQANTEAFF. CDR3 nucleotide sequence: TGTGCCAGTACCCGACAGGCTAACACTGAAGCTTTCTTT.

The CDR3 is CATSDPSGGGYGYTF. The DNA of the CDR3 is TGTGCCACCAGTGACCCCTCGGGGGGAGGCTATGGCTACACCTTC. The rearrangement links TRBV24-1 to TRBJ1-2, with D possibly being TRBD1 (5 bases). CDR3 length: 15 amino acids. In germline, CDR1 is KGHDR, CDR2 SFDVKD. Trimming removed 4 bases at V and 4 bases at J, with 15 bases between.

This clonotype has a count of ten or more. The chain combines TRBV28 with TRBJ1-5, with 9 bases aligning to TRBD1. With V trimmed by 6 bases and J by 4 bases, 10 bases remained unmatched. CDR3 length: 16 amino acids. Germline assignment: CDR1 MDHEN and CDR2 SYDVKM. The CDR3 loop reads CASRGMGQGGNQPQHF. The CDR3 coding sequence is TGTGCCAGCAGGGGGATGGGACAGGGAGGGAATCAGCCCCAGCATTTT.